This is a list of T cell receptor beta chains from one sample in a study of STAT5B mutations in CD4+ large granular lymphocyte leukemia. Profiled with immunoSEQ multiplex PCR; TCRdb holds only in-frame clones, not every one. Of tens of thousands of clones listed, more than 80% were seen once; the top ten hold around 4.8%. Sequenced sample: CD4+ T cells from blood buffy coats. Receptors were obtained from a human donor in good health. CDR3s include the opening cysteine and the closing phenylalanine or tryptophan. Rows give clone size only sometimes, using once, few, many, or a class for an expanded clone.

V gene	clone size	J gene	CDR3 protein
TRBV4-1	NA	TRBJ2-4	CASSQVVREVGHIQYF
TRBV28	once	TRBJ1-2	CASSAGTGGPYGYTF
TRBV7-9	NA	TRBJ2-1	CASSLVWADYNEQFF
TRBV5-1	NA	TRBJ2-1	CASSPTGANGDEQFF
TRBV10-3	few	TRBJ1-4	CAISGGGQKLFF
TRBV2	NA	TRBJ2-1	CASSEGYNEQFF
TRBV11-3	NA	TRBJ2-3	CASSQGEGADTQYF
TRBV9	NA	TRBJ2-3	CASSVSGGTDTQYF
TRBV21-1	NA	TRBJ2-1	CASSNHRTSGYQHVTSYNEQFF
TRBV29-1	NA	TRBJ2-7	CSVVGAAYEQYF
TRBV19	NA	TRBJ2-5	CASSITHGQTRRGTQYF
TRBV7-2	NA	TRBJ2-1	CASSRQGGNEQFF
TRBV25-1	once	TRBJ1-4	CASSDDRGPTNEKLFF
TRBV30	NA	TRBJ2-3	CAWSVASGITDTQYF
TRBV5-1	NA	TRBJ2-5	CASSFAGTSGPAQETQYF
TRBV4-1	few	TRBJ2-1	CASSPSLGDEQFF
TRBV4-3	NA	TRBJ1-5	CASSQSGAGPQHF
TRBV27	NA	TRBJ2-3	CASSLSRDRGTDTQYF
TRBV19	NA	TRBJ2-3	CASSIDERAPDTQYF
TRBV28	NA	TRBJ1-1	CASLSQGGMNTEAFF
TRBV29-1	NA	NA	CSVAHYEQYF